This TCR beta chain was documented in a study of response to subunit inactivated influenza vaccine. Study results and caveats: Authors suggested that a seasonal influenza vaccination recruits few new T cells each time.

To note about this clonotype: No antigen is known for it.

TCRdb reanalysed the RT-PCR reads using MiXCR and keeps one entry per CDR3 protein. The sample yields roughly 790,000 distinct CDR3 sequences, 21% seen once. CDR3 length: 14 residues. CDR1 is LNHNV and CDR2 is YYDKDF in the germline V gene (reference sequence). Deletions cut 1 base from V and 7 bases from J, with 11 bases between. This receptor was identified in a man aged 45 to 65 who received an inactivated influenza vaccine. Sequencing used PBMCs from blood, obtained 4 to 6 days after vaccination. The chain employs TRBV15 and TRBJ2-4, with a tentative D call TRBD1 (5 bases). CDR3 bases: TGTGCCACCAGCAGAGCCTGGACACAGAACATTCAGTACTTC. It yields the protein CATSRAWTQNIQYF.